These T cell receptor beta chains were read from a single sample in a study of OX40 agonist ivuxolimab in advanced cancers. Profiled with immunoSEQ multiplex PCR; TCRdb holds only in-frame clones, not every one. The sample holds about 80,000 clones, 86% seen once. The sample in question was CD4+ or CD8+ T cells sorted from blood, obtained in a trial of the OX40 agonist ivuxolimab. The receptor set was obtained from an adult with an advanced solid tumor such as melanoma, head and neck, liver or kidney cancer. Each CDR3 is given without its conserved first and last residue. D genes are given only for firm matches.

J gene	V gene	D gene	CDR3 protein
TRBJ1-5	TRBV7-3	TRBD1	ASSLGQGVTQPQH
TRBJ2-1	TRBV29-1	-	SGEMTGGPEQF
TRBJ2-7	TRBV2	TRBD2	ASRQLAGVSYEQY
TRBJ2-1	TRBV19	-	ASSLEAETDNNEQF
TRBJ1-1	TRBV5-1	-	ASSSVIGNTEAF
TRBJ2-7	TRBV2	-	ASSSQGHSNEQY
TRBJ2-2	TRBV9	TRBD2	ASSVSSGGATGELF
TRBJ1-5	TRBV4-2	-	ASSQDLWGSQPQH
TRBJ2-1	TRBV19	TRBD1	ASSDPGQGNNEQF
TRBJ2-7	TRBV15	TRBD1	ATKQGAEYEQY
TRBJ2-2	TRBV7-8	TRBD1	ASSPRTGANTGELF